The present T cell receptor beta chain was sequenced within a study of cytomegalovirus exposure and HLA in healthy donors. Whole-study results and caveats: Listed as cytomegalovirus-associated were roughly 180 TCR beta chains.

This CDR3 is 16 amino acids long. Use of 60 Vbeta and 13 Jbeta primers characterized the PCR. Using immunoSEQ multiplex PCR, the repertoire was profiled, and TCRdb retains in-frame clones only, with some absent. This table has about 95,000 clones, 65% to 90% appearing once. The table lists this clone with a count of one. Its antigen is undetermined. The material sequenced was PBMCs. The TCR originated in a woman aged 65 to 85 in good health and CMV-seropositive. V usage is TRBV7-5 and J usage is TRBJ2-3; the tabulated D call, TRBD1, remains unverified against the DNA. TRBV7-5 is listed as a pseudogene. The CDR3 bases are TGTGCCAGAAGCGCCCAACCGGGACAGGGCGCAGATACGCAGTATTTT. Translation: CARSAQPGQGADTQYF.